This TCR beta chain came from a study of T cells in Graves' hyperthyroidism and ophthalmopathy. Study-level background: Staff took peripheral blood when the initial diagnosis was made, before any treatment began. Study outcomes and limitations: Ophthalmopathy was model-predicted a median about 6.7 months pre-onset.

Ten or more counts support this clonotype. The antigen is unknown. RNA transcripts gave rise to amplified TCR beta CDR3 regions. Researchers ran a first-round RT-PCR on the TCR CDR3 using the HTBI primer set. One entry per CDR3 protein, called by TCRdb with MiXCR from the multiplex PCR reads. This table holds roughly 630,000 distinct CDR3 sequences, less than 20% found once. There are 19 residues in the CDR3. Trimming took 6 bases from V and 1 from J; bases not matched to a gene: 16. Patients aged 18 to 65 had newly diagnosed hyperthyroidism that had lasted under 2 months. Patients were excluded because of uncontrolled infection, other autoimmune disease, pregnancy or lactation.

The rearrangement uses TRBV12-3 or TRBV12-4 and TRBJ1-5, with 9 bases identical to TRBD1. Sequencing was performed on blood. The source is a woman in her thirties with Graves' hyperthyroidism. The chain's CDR3 is CASSLRPGGTGRSNQPQHF. CDR3 bases: TGTGCCAGCAGCCTACGCCCGGGGGGGACAGGGAGGAGCAATCAGCCCCAGCATTTT.